The next 24 T cell receptor beta chains were all read from a single sample in a study of cytomegalovirus exposure and HLA in healthy donors. TCRdb's table, derived via immunoSEQ multiplex PCR, lists solely in-frame clones and lacks some. Of tens of thousands of clones listed, around 90% are singletons. The sequencing sample was made of PBMCs. Receptors originate from a woman between 18 and 29 years old in good health and CMV-seropositive.

In this sample, this clone turned up a few times. The rearrangement joins TRBV7-9 to TRBJ2-7; 10 positions agree with TRBD1. CDR1 and CDR2 from the germline V gene are SEHNR and FQNEAQ (reference sequence). After removal of 5 bases from V and 2 bases from J, the junction contained 9 bases not matched to a gene. There are 16 residues in the CDR3. As DNA, the CDR3 is TGTGCCAGCAGCCGTCCCCCCGGGACAGGGGCCTACGAGCAGTACTTC. It translates to CASSRPPGTGAYEQYF.

The CDR3 DNA is TGTGCCAGTTCCGGGACAGGGGGACTCTACGAGCAGTACTTC. As protein: CASSGTGGLYEQYF. The chain employs TRBV18 and TRBJ2-7, with 11 nucleotides matching TRBD1. After removal of 9 bases from V and 3 bases from J, the junction contained 7 bases not matched to a gene. CDR1 KGHSH and CDR2 LQKENI come from the germline V gene. The CDR3 has 14 residues. The whole variable domain, remainder taken from reference TRBV18 and TRBJ2-7, is NAGVMQNPRHLVRRRGQEARLRCSPMKGHSHVYWYRQLPEEGLKFMVYLQKENIIDESGMPKERFSAEFPKEGPSILRIQQVVRGDSAAYFCASSGTGGLYEQYFGPGTRLTVT.

The rearrangement uses TRBV14 and TRBJ1-3; D might be TRBD1 (5 bases). The V gene's germline CDR1 is SGHDN and CDR2 FVKESK. V dropped 4 bases and J dropped 0 bases, with 7 bases sitting between them. The CDR3 totals 14 residues. DNA for the CDR3: TGTGCCAGCAGCCGACAGCGCTCTGGAAACACCATATATTTT. Translating gives CASSRQRSGNTIYF.

The V gene is TRBV2, the J gene TRBJ2-7; 10 nucleotides line up with TRBD1. The V segment lost 6 bases and the J segment 1 base; nucleotides outside the gene matches: 3. The CDR3 contains 14 residues. Germline CDR1 SNHLY, CDR2 FYNNEI. In nucleotides, the CDR3 is TGTGCCAGCAGACCGGGACAGGGGTCCTACGAGCAGTACTTC. This sequence encodes CASRPGQGSYEQYF.

The chain recombines TRBV25-1 with TRBJ2-1; 10 nucleotides match TRBD1. V dropped 4 bases and J dropped 6; count of bases not matched to a gene: 9. The CDR3 loop spans 16 amino acids. CDR1 MGHDK and CDR2 SYGVNS come from the germline V gene. The CDR3 DNA follows: TGTGCCAGCAGTGGAACCGGGACAGGGGATTTCAATGAGCAGTTCTTC. Amino acids: CASSGTGTGDFNEQFF.

The chain employs TRBV30 and TRBJ2-1; 8 bases fit TRBD2. Trimming cost V 0 bases and J 7 bases; bases outside gene matches: 5. CDR3 length: 14 residues. Germline assignment: CDR1 GTSNPN and CDR2 SVGIG (reference sequence). This CDR3 reads CAWSVGGAGNEQFF. DNA for the CDR3: TGTGCCTGGAGTGTCGGGGGGGCAGGAAATGAGCAGTTCTTC.

The chain employs TRBV28 and TRBJ2-7; the match to TRBD1 covers 7 bases. V dropped 4 bases and J dropped 6; count of bases not matched to a gene: 15. Germline loops: CDR1 MDHEN, CDR2 SYDVKM. This CDR3 is built from 16 residues. The CDR3 reads CASSSVLTGILGEQYF. The DNA of the CDR3 is TGTGCCAGCAGTTCCGTACTGACAGGGATTCTGGGCGAGCAGTACTTC.

The chain links TRBV29-1 to TRBJ1-1; D gene ambiguous. In germline, CDR1 is SQVTM, CDR2 ANQGSEA. V was cut by 4 bases and J by 0 bases, with 9 bases left in between. CDR3 length: 13 amino acids. This chain's CDR3 is CSVVRQMNTEAFF. The CDR3 DNA follows: TGCAGCGTTGTCAGGCAGATGAACACTGAAGCTTTCTTT. Filled out from reference TRBV29-1 and TRBJ1-1, the complete variable domain reads SAVISQKPSRDICQRGTSLTIQCQVDSQVTMMFWYRQQPGQSLTLIATANQGSEATYESGFVIDKFPISRPNLTFSTLTVSNMSPEDSSIYLCSVVRQMNTEAFFGQGTRLTVV.

The chain uses TRBV6-1 and TRBJ2-7; D remains ambiguous. V lost 3 bases to trimming and J lost 7 bases, with 10 bases between them. Per the germline V gene, CDR1 is MNHNS and CDR2 is SASEGT. The CDR3 consists of 12 residues. CDR3 sequence: CASSDQRWEQYF. In nucleotides, the CDR3 is TGTGCCAGCAGTGATCAGCGATGGGAGCAGTACTTC.

This sequence joins TRBV5-5 and TRBJ1-1; D is unresolved. CDR3 size: 13 residues. V dropped 4 bases and J dropped 0 bases, with 7 bases sitting between them. Germline V gene sequence: CDR1 SGHKS, CDR2 YYEKEE (reference sequence). The CDR3 DNA sequence: TGTGCCAGCAGCCGGGTGGTGAACACTGAAGCTTTCTTT. Translating gives CASSRVVNTEAFF.

J is TRBJ1-2 and V is TRBV7-9; maybe TRBD1 (6 bases). V lost 5 bases and J lost 4, with 11 bases in between. The CDR3 is 13 amino acids. The germline CDR1 and CDR2 sequences are SEHNR and FQNEAQ (reference sequence). The CDR3 DNA sequence: TGTGCCAGCAGCCTCAGGGGTAGCTATGGCTACACCTTC. Encoded protein: CASSLRGSYGYTF.

The chain joins TRBV4-2 to TRBJ2-4, with D maybe TRBD1 (6 bases). The CDR3 extends over 17 amino acids. In germline, CDR1 is LGHNA, CDR2 YNFKEQ. Between the trimmed V and J ends, which lost 3 bases and 0 bases, there was a span of 15 bases. CDR3 nucleotide sequence: TGTGCCAGCAGCCACGATGTGGGGGCCGGAGCCAAAAACATTCAGTACTTC. Translation gives CASSHDVGAGAKNIQYF.

The chain uses TRBV28 and TRBJ1-2, with TRBD1 identical over 11 bases. Germline CDR1 MDHEN, CDR2 SYDVKM. This CDR3 region has 13 residues. CDR3 in amino acids: CAVRTGGADGYTF. CDR3 nucleotide sequence: TGTGCGGTCCGGACAGGGGGCGCGGATGGCTACACCTTC.

The chain employs TRBV11-3 and TRBJ1-3; D remains unclear. CDR1 is SGHNT, CDR2 YENEEA, per germline. V was shortened by 1 base and J by 1 base, with 8 bases between the two germline ends. CDR3 size: 15 residues. CDR3 nucleotide sequence: TGTGCCAGCAGCTTAGCTAGACGTTCTGGAAACACCATATATTTT. Residues: CASSLARRSGNTIYF.

This rearrangement joins TRBV5-4 to TRBJ2-7; a weak D match, TRBD1 (6 bases). The CDR3 contains 13 residues. V was shortened by 4 bases and J by 7 bases, with 15 bases between the two germline ends. Germline CDR1 SGHNT, CDR2 YYREEE (reference sequence). The CDR3 DNA follows: TGTGCCAGCAGCCCGGATGGGGGCGGGGAGCAGTACTTC. It translates to CASSPDGGGEQYF. The variable domain in full, with the rest retrieved from reference TRBV5-4 and TRBJ2-7, is ETGVTQSPTHLIKTRGQQVTLRCSSQSGHNTVSWYQQALGQGPQFIFQYYREEENGRGNFPPRFSGLQFPNYSSELNVNALELDDSALYLCASSPDGGGEQYFGPGTRLTVT.

As DNA, the CDR3 is TGTGCCAGCAGCTCCCTACTAGCGGGAGGGACCGGGGAGCTGTTTTTT. This translates into CASSSLLAGGTGELFF. The V gene is TRBV5-4, the J gene TRBJ2-2; TRBD2 matches 13 bases. The V segment lost 3 bases and the J segment 5 bases; nucleotides outside the gene matches: 4. Germline V gene lookup returns CDR1 SGHNT and CDR2 YYREEE (reference sequence). The CDR3 is 16 amino acids.

The rearrangement joins TRBV2 to TRBJ2-7, with 7 positions matching TRBD1. CDR1 SNHLY and CDR2 FYNNEI come from the germline V gene. The junction had 15 bases not matched to a gene; V was cut back by 10 bases and J by 3 bases. The CDR3 is 15 residues long. The CDR3 DNA is TGTGCCACCCGAACAGGGGTTGACGTGTACTACGAGCAGTACTTC. Encoded protein: CATRTGVDVYYEQYF.

This chain connects TRBV23-1 to TRBJ1-3; D remains unclear. TRBV23-1 is an open reading frame, and its role is uncertain. The ends were cut back, 0 bases at V and 0 bases at J, with 6 bases in the middle. CDR3 length: 15 amino acids. The CDR3 DNA is TGCGCCAGCAGTCAATCAAGGAGCTCTGGAAACACCATATATTTT. Translated, it gives CASSQSRSSGNTIYF.

The gene calls are TRBV6-1 and TRBJ2-1, with D tentatively TRBD1 (6 bases). CDR1 MNHNS and CDR2 SASEGT come from the germline V gene. V dropped 1 base and J dropped 7 bases, with 14 bases sitting between them. This CDR3 has 15 amino acids. In DNA, the CDR3 is TGTGCCAGCAGTGAAGGAGGGGGAGTTACAAATGAGCAGTTCTTC. This translates into CASSEGGGVTNEQFF.

The V and J genes are TRBV18 and TRBJ1-3; a weak D match, TRBD1 (5 bases). Germline V gene lookup returns CDR1 KGHSH and CDR2 LQKENI. This CDR3 contains 17 residues. Deletions cut 3 bases from V and 0 bases from J, with 15 bases between. The CDR3, as DNA: TGTGCCAGCTCACCGGAAAGGCAGGGCCTCTCTGGAAACACCATATATTTT. It codes for CASSPERQGLSGNTIYF.

DNA of the CDR3: TGTGCCAGCAGTGAAGTGGGGGGGGAAGCCTACGAGCAGTACTTC. Translation: CASSEVGGEAYEQYF. This chain uses TRBV6-1 with TRBJ2-7; 7 bases map to TRBD2. Trimming at V came to 1 base and at J to 2 bases, leaving 5 bases not matched to a gene. The CDR3 is 15 amino acids. Germline V gives CDR1 MNHNS, CDR2 SASEGT.

J is TRBJ2-5 and V is TRBV18; the match to TRBD2 covers 7 bases. After removal of 6 bases from V and 2 bases from J, the junction contained 9 bases not matched to a gene. The germline gives CDR1 KGHSH, CDR2 LQKENI. This CDR3 region has 15 residues. CDR3 amino acids: CASSKAASGQETQYF. CDR3 bases: TGTGCCAGCTCTAAGGCGGCTAGCGGACAAGAGACCCAGTACTTC.

The V gene is TRBV6-5, the J gene TRBJ1-3; D remains ambiguous. The CDR3 totals 15 residues. Germline CDR1 is MNHEY and CDR2 is SVGAGI. Trimming removed 5 bases from V and 0 bases from J, with 11 bases in between. For the CDR3, the DNA is TGTGCCAGCAGTCGGGTCAGCTCCTCTGGAAACACCATATATTTT. Protein: CASSRVSSSGNTIYF.

The genes are TRBV30 and TRBJ1-1; D is unclear. This CDR3 is 14 amino acids long. Germline V gene lookup returns CDR1 GTSNPN and CDR2 SVGIG (reference sequence). The V end was cut by 2 bases, the J end by 5 bases, with 15 bases between. CDR3 loop: CAWSPLGGLTEAFF. In DNA, the CDR3 is TGTGCCTGGAGTCCTCTGGGAGGGCTAACTGAAGCTTTCTTT.